This is a list of T cell receptor beta chains from one sample in a study of CD39 and CD103 CD8 tumor-infiltrating T cells. TCRdb's copy holds only in-frame clones and misses some; the assay was immunoSEQ multiplex PCR. The profile covers over 950 clones, with under 85% appearing a single time and 27% taken by the ten largest. The specimen sequenced was CD39- CD103- CD8+ T cells sorted from the tumor. The receptors were gathered from a human donor with ovarian cancer. CDR3s leave out the opening cysteine and the closing phenylalanine or tryptophan.

v_call: TRBV19; j_call: TRBJ2-1; cdr3_aa: ASTLGAGINTYNEQF
v_call: TRBV27; j_call: TRBJ2-7; cdr3_aa: ASSIRDRLYEQY
v_call: TRBV6-5; j_call: TRBJ2-3; cdr3_aa: ASSYSTERVTDTQY
v_call: TRBV2; j_call: TRBJ2-3; cdr3_aa: ASRQPPGTSSHLGQY
v_call: TRBV5-5; j_call: TRBJ2-3; cdr3_aa: ASSLQREVTDTQY
v_call: TRBV27; j_call: TRBJ2-5; cdr3_aa: ASSLLGAEGTQY
v_call: TRBV10-3; j_call: TRBJ2-3; cdr3_aa: ASDMGGWDTQY
v_call: TRBV5-4; j_call: TRBJ1-2; cdr3_aa: ASSPGPKDGYT
v_call: TRBV9; j_call: TRBJ1-3; cdr3_aa: ASSATGSGNTIY
v_call: TRBV6-6; j_call: TRBJ2-2; cdr3_aa: ASIIQEGEHAGELF
v_call: TRBV6-5; j_call: TRBJ2-3; cdr3_aa: ASSTGTGGYDTQY
v_call: TRBV7-6; j_call: TRBJ1-2; cdr3_aa: ASSLEETGGSGYT
v_call: TRBV4-3; j_call: TRBJ2-7; cdr3_aa: ASSQEGTSSYEQY
v_call: TRBV7-6; j_call: TRBJ2-1; cdr3_aa: ASSFSTSGSVTYNEQF
v_call: TRBV27; j_call: TRBJ1-3; cdr3_aa: AVPPGVASSGNTIY
v_call: TRBV15; j_call: TRBJ2-5; cdr3_aa: ATSSTAGETQY
v_call: TRBV4-2; j_call: TRBJ2-2; cdr3_aa: ASSQDGLAAGVLGTGELF
v_call: TRBV27; j_call: TRBJ1-1; cdr3_aa: ASSLRGRSEAF
v_call: TRBV6-1; j_call: TRBJ2-7; cdr3_aa: ASSEGTGFSHEQY
v_call: TRBV5-4; j_call: TRBJ2-7; cdr3_aa: ASSYDRRYEQY
v_call: TRBV6-5; j_call: TRBJ1-1; cdr3_aa: ASREGDTEAF
v_call: TRBV11-3; j_call: TRBJ1-1; cdr3_aa: ASSLRGRHTEAF
v_call: TRBV27; j_call: TRBJ2-2; cdr3_aa: ATSLAGGPVAGELF
v_call: TRBV30; j_call: TRBJ1-3; cdr3_aa: AWKKSGNTIY
v_call: TRBV29-1; j_call: TRBJ2-4; cdr3_aa: SVTTPGTPYPY
v_call: TRBV4-1; j_call: TRBJ1-1; cdr3_aa: ASSQDDTITEAF
v_call: TRBV7-9; j_call: TRBJ2-1; cdr3_aa: ASSPSGRGGNEQF
v_call: TRBV9; j_call: TRBJ1-1; cdr3_aa: ASSVKTDIMNTEAF
v_call: TRBV5-6; j_call: TRBJ1-2; cdr3_aa: ASSRGGPVYGYT
v_call: TRBV5-1; j_call: TRBJ1-6; cdr3_aa: ASSLLGQNSPLH
v_call: TRBV5-1; j_call: TRBJ1-2; cdr3_aa: ASSNTGPKLYGYT
v_call: TRBV27; j_call: TRBJ1-1; cdr3_aa: ASYTEIEAF
v_call: TRBV6-1; j_call: TRBJ1-1; cdr3_aa: ASGQGVTEAF
v_call: TRBV28; j_call: TRBJ1-5; cdr3_aa: ASRKRGGNGNQPQH
v_call: TRBV7-9; j_call: TRBJ2-3; cdr3_aa: ASSLASTGATQY
v_call: TRBV15; j_call: TRBJ2-2; cdr3_aa: ATTDSGVITGELF
v_call: TRBV7-9; j_call: TRBJ1-4; cdr3_aa: ASSPKGGTNEKLF
v_call: TRBV6-1; j_call: TRBJ2-2; cdr3_aa: ASSEKRRASGTGELF
v_call: TRBV7-8; j_call: TRBJ2-2; cdr3_aa: ASSHRRDSGDTGELF
v_call: TRBV27; j_call: TRBJ2-1; cdr3_aa: ASSPVWGLVNEQF
v_call: TRBV29-1; j_call: TRBJ1-1; cdr3_aa: SVGGREEGLTEAF